What follows are 5 T cell receptor beta chains derived from one specimen sequenced in a study of blood T cell repertoires in COVID-19. Data came from immunoSEQ multiplex PCR; TCRdb stores just in-frame clones and leaves some out. The sample shows approximately 240,000 clones, approximately 83% of them seen only once. What was sequenced was peripheral blood. The receptor set was obtained from a woman in her 30s who had recovered from COVID-19.

V is TRBV18 and J is TRBJ1-2; D gene unclear. This CDR3 comprises 13 residues. Per the germline V gene, CDR1 is KGHSH and CDR2 is LQKENI. Trimming took off 3 bases at V and 6 bases at J, with 11 bases between the two ends. The CDR3 nucleotides read TGTGCCAGCTCACCCCAGGAATGGAATGGCTACACCTTC. As protein: CASSPQEWNGYTF.

The gene calls are TRBV6-5 and TRBJ2-7; D gene unclear. The V and J ends lost 6 bases and 3 bases respectively, with 9 bases between them. The length of the CDR3 is 12 residues. Germline lookup yields CDR1 MNHEY and CDR2 SVGAGI. CDR3 coding DNA: TGTGCCAGCAGCCCAGGAAACTACGAGCAGTACTTC. Translating it yields CASSPGNYEQYF.

The chain recombines TRBV24-1 with TRBJ2-3, with D possibly being TRBD2 (6 bases). The V gene lost 9 bases and the J gene lost 0 bases, with 12 bases spanning the gap. CDR3 length: 14 amino acids. The germline V gene has CDR1 KGHDR and CDR2 SFDVKD. CDR3 in DNA: TGTGCCACCGGGCGGGGCCGGAGCACAGATACGCAGTATTTT. Its protein is CATGRGRSTDTQYF.

This clone was found a few times. This chain uses TRBV4-1 with TRBJ2-7, with D perhaps matching TRBD1 (5 bases). The V end lost 2 bases, the J end lost 4 bases, and 21 bases lay between the germline ends. The germline gives CDR1 MGHRA, CDR2 YSYEKL. The CDR3 consists of 17 residues. CDR3 DNA: TGCGCCAGCAGCCAACTACCACAGGAAGCTGGGTCGTACGAGCAGTACTTC. The encoded protein is CASSQLPQEAGSYEQYF.

The CDR3 loop is CASSDSSYNSPLHF. The CDR3 DNA reads as TGTGCCAGTAGTGACAGCTCCTATAATTCACCCCTCCACTTT. The chain has TRBV19 and TRBJ1-6; a possible D gene is TRBD1 (5 bases). Germline V gives CDR1 LNHDA, CDR2 SQIVND (reference sequence). This CDR3 region has 14 residues. V was pared by 5 bases and J by 0 bases, with 5 bases between.